Shown below are 28 T cell receptor beta chains from a single sample sequenced in a study of control samples from healthy donors and cancer patients. Clones were sequenced by immunoSEQ multiplex PCR, and TCRdb holds only the in-frame ones, with some missing. Of about 79,000 clones in the sample, over 85% were seen once. Input material: PBMCs. All receptors come from a woman aged 40 to 50 with lung cancer.

The rearrangement joins TRBV18 to TRBJ2-2, with D possibly called TRBD1 or TRBD2 (5 bases each). The CDR3 has 16 amino acids. Germline V gene data show CDR1 as KGHSH and CDR2 as LQKENI. With 2 bases removed from V and 4 bases from J, the gap between germline ends came to 14 bases. The CDR3 DNA reads TGTGCCAGCTCACCATTACTGGCAGGGAGCACCGGGGAGCTGTTTTTT. This gives the protein CASSPLLAGSTGELFF.

V gene TRBV6-6 combines with J gene TRBJ2-2, with D unclear. Germline CDR1 MNHNY, CDR2 SVGAGI (reference sequence). CDR3 length: 14 amino acids. V gave up 5 bases and J gave up 4 bases, with 11 bases separating them. The CDR3 sequence: CASSNNYGTGELFF. The DNA of the CDR3 is TGTGCCAGCAGTAATAACTACGGCACCGGGGAGCTGTTTTTT.

The CDR3 loop is CASSPAGASYNEQFF. In DNA form, the CDR3 reads TGTGCCAGCAGCCCAGCGGGGGCCTCCTACAATGAGCAGTTCTTC. V and J are TRBV7-2 and TRBJ2-1; TRBD2 aligns across 8 bases. The trim removed 5 bases at V and 0 bases at J, leaving 3 bases unmatched. CDR1 is SGHTA and CDR2 is FQGNSA in the germline V gene. CDR3 length: 15 amino acids. The full variable domain, rest sourced from reference TRBV7-2 and TRBJ2-1, is GAGVSQSPSNKVTEKGKDVELRCDPISGHTALYWYRQSLGQGLEFLIYFQGNSAPDKSGLPSDRFSAERTGGSVSTLTIQRTQQEDSAVYLCASSPAGASYNEQFFGPGTRLTVL.

The rearrangement uses TRBV30 and TRBJ2-1, with 10 bases aligning to TRBD1. Trimming cost V 0 bases and J 3 bases; bases outside gene matches: 2. The CDR3 loop spans 15 amino acids. Looked up from germline, CDR1 is GTSNPN and CDR2 is SVGIG (reference sequence). Here the CDR3 DNA reads TGTGCCTGGAGTGTAGGGACAGGGGTCTACAATGAGCAGTTCTTC. This codes for CAWSVGTGVYNEQFF.

The genes are TRBV29-1 and TRBJ2-3, with D uncertain. This CDR3 comprises 10 residues. The germline gives CDR1 SQVTM, CDR2 ANQGSEA. V shed 8 bases and J shed 2 bases, with 5 bases lying between them. The CDR3 protein is CSTNTDTQYF. CDR3 in DNA: TGCAGCACCAACACAGATACGCAGTATTTT.

This chain connects TRBV5-1 to TRBJ2-7, with D perhaps matching TRBD1 (5 bases). V lost 5 bases and J 3 bases, leaving 12 bases between the germline ends. CDR1 and CDR2 (germline): SGHRS, YFSETQ. The CDR3 contains 13 residues. This chain's CDR3 is CASRAGMVYEQYF. In nucleotides, the CDR3 is TGCGCCAGCAGGGCAGGGATGGTCTACGAGCAGTACTTC.

J is TRBJ1-6 and V is TRBV2, with D possibly matching TRBD1 (5 bases). In germline, CDR1 is SNHLY, CDR2 FYNNEI. V lost 5 bases and J lost 5, with 13 bases in between. CDR3 length: 15 amino acids. CDR3: CASSHRIPDNSPLHF. The CDR3 DNA is TGTGCCAGCAGTCACAGGATCCCCGATAATTCACCCCTCCACTTT.

The CDR3 DNA is TGTGCCAGCAGCTTAGTAGGGCTACGTAACACCATATATTTT. It specifies CASSLVGLRNTIYF. This chain joins TRBV11-2 and TRBJ1-3; D is uncertain. Germline V gene sequence: CDR1 SGHAT, CDR2 FQNNGV. This CDR3 has 14 amino acids. Trimming removed 1 base at V and 7 bases at J, with 11 bases between.

This chain uses TRBV24-1 with TRBJ2-1; either TRBD1 or TRBD2 may fit D (7 bases each). The CDR3 runs to 16 residues. Germline CDR1 and CDR2: KGHDR and SFDVKD. The V end lost 3 bases, the J end lost 2 bases, and 13 bases lay between the germline ends. The CDR3 nucleotides are TGTGCCACCAGTGATGCCAGGGGGGGGGCCTACAATGAGCAGTTCTTC. Its protein product is CATSDARGGAYNEQFF.

The V gene is TRBV5-1, the J gene TRBJ1-6; no clear D gene. Between the trimmed V and J ends, which lost 0 bases and 0 bases, there was a span of 4 bases. CDR1 is SGHRS, CDR2 YFSETQ, per germline. This CDR3 spans 15 amino acids. The CDR3 DNA reads as TGCGCCAGCAGCTTGGAAAGCTCCTATAATTCACCCCTCCACTTT. This codes for CASSLESSYNSPLHF.

The chain links TRBV3-1 (or the pseudogene TRBV3-2) to TRBJ1-2; D unresolved. The ends were cut back, 0 bases at V and 3 bases at J, with 14 bases in the middle. The CDR3 has 16 residues. Germline-derived CDR1 and CDR2 are LGHDT and YNNKEL (reference sequence). CDR3 sequence: CASSQDLSTPDYGYTF. CDR3 coding DNA: TGTGCCAGCAGCCAAGACCTCTCAACCCCGGACTATGGCTACACCTTC.

The rearrangement uses TRBV30 and TRBJ1-2, with D possibly matching TRBD1 (6 bases). The CDR3 consists of 16 residues. V dropped 2 bases and J dropped 5 bases, with 21 bases sitting between them. The germline gives CDR1 GTSNPN, CDR2 SVGIG (reference sequence). CDR3 loop: CAWSRTDRPGGYGYTF. In DNA, the CDR3 is TGTGCCTGGAGTCGCACCGACAGGCCAGGAGGTTATGGCTACACCTTC.

This chain joins TRBV18 and TRBJ1-6, with TRBD1 matching 11 bases. Germline lookup yields CDR1 KGHSH and CDR2 LQKENI. The CDR3 contains 17 residues. The junction had 14 bases not matched to a gene; V was cut back by 6 bases and J by 10 bases. This chain's CDR3 is CASSRGTGQGVGSPLHF. DNA of the CDR3: TGTGCCAGCTCGCGAGGAACGGGACAGGGGGTAGGGTCACCCCTCCACTTT. Filled out from reference TRBV18 and TRBJ1-6, the complete variable domain reads NAGVMQNPRHLVRRRGQEARLRCSPMKGHSHVYWYRQLPEEGLKFMVYLQKENIIDESGMPKERFSAEFPKEGPSILRIQQVVRGDSAAYFCASSRGTGQGVGSPLHFGNGTRLTVT.

The chain joins TRBV7-9 to TRBJ1-2, with D perhaps TRBD1 (5 bases). Germline CDR1 and CDR2: SEHNR and FQNEAQ (reference sequence). The CDR3 is 14 amino acids. Trimming cost V 4 bases and J 0 bases, with 9 bases left between them. Here the CDR3 reads CASSSSRANYGYTF. The CDR3 DNA reads as TGTGCCAGCAGCTCAAGCAGGGCTAACTATGGCTACACCTTC.

The chain joins TRBV18 to TRBJ1-1; 12 nucleotides line up with TRBD1. The CDR3 spans 17 residues. Looked up from germline, CDR1 is KGHSH and CDR2 is LQKENI. The ends lost 3 bases at V and 0 bases at J; junction bases unmatched: 5. Here the CDR3 reads CASSPGTGGAMNTEAFF. The CDR3 bases are TGTGCCAGCTCACCCGGGACAGGGGGCGCGATGAACACTGAAGCTTTCTTT. Drawing the rest from reference TRBV18 and TRBJ1-1, the complete variable domain is NAGVMQNPRHLVRRRGQEARLRCSPMKGHSHVYWYRQLPEEGLKFMVYLQKENIIDESGMPKERFSAEFPKEGPSILRIQQVVRGDSAAYFCASSPGTGGAMNTEAFFGQGTRLTVV.

The chain has TRBV3-1 (or the pseudogene TRBV3-2) and TRBJ1-1; the match to TRBD1 covers 8 bases. The germline gives CDR1 LGHDT, CDR2 YNNKEL (reference sequence). The CDR3 sequence is 17 residues long. The ends lost 0 bases at V and 4 bases at J; junction bases unmatched: 10. The CDR3 DNA sequence: TGTGCCAGCAGCCAAGACCAGGGGGCGCGATGGGCCACTGAAGCTTTCTTT. The encoded protein is CASSQDQGARWATEAFF.

This chain's CDR3 is CAHKGHPAYEQYF. The DNA for the CDR3 is TGTGCCCATAAGGGGCATCCCGCCTACGAGCAGTACTTC. The rearrangement joins TRBV6-5 to TRBJ2-7; a weak D match, TRBD1 (5 bases). Deletions cut 11 bases from V and 2 bases from J, with 16 bases between. CDR3 size: 13 residues. Germline CDR1 MNHEY, CDR2 SVGAGI.

There are a few counts of this clone. This chain connects TRBV7-9 to TRBJ2-7, with 13 bases that match TRBD2. The V gene's germline CDR1 is SEHNR and CDR2 FQNEAQ (reference sequence). The V segment lost 6 bases and the J segment 1 base; nucleotides outside the gene matches: 0. The CDR3 consists of 14 residues. CDR3 coding DNA: TGTGCCAGCAGGGGACTAGCGGGGTCCTACGAGCAGTACTTC. Protein product: CASRGLAGSYEQYF. Using reference TRBV7-9 and TRBJ2-7 for the parts outside the CDR3, the full variable domain is DTGVSQNPRHKITKRGQNVTFRCDPISEHNRLYWYRQTLGQGPEFLTYFQNEAQLEKSRLLSDRFSAERPKGSFSTLEIQRTEQGDSAMYLCASRGLAGSYEQYFGPGTRLTVT.

The genes are TRBV3-1 (or the pseudogene TRBV3-2) and TRBJ2-1, with TRBD2 identical over 12 bases. The length of the CDR3 is 19 residues. V was clipped by 5 bases and J by 3 bases; unmatched bases: 14. Germline CDR1 and CDR2: LGHDT and YNNKEL (reference sequence). The CDR3 loop reads CASSDRGLAGGTYYNEQFF. The CDR3, as DNA: TGTGCCAGCAGCGACCGCGGGCTAGCGGGGGGGACTTACTACAATGAGCAGTTCTTC.

The chain carries TRBV27 and TRBJ1-5; D remains unclear. Germline values: CDR1 MNHEY, CDR2 SMNVEV (reference sequence). The CDR3 is made up of 14 amino acids. V lost 4 bases, J lost 2 bases, and 9 bases lay in between. CDR3 residues: CASSSGLGNQPQHF. The DNA for the CDR3 is TGTGCCAGCAGTTCCGGACTGGGCAATCAGCCCCAGCATTTT.

The CDR3, as DNA: TGTGCCACCAGAGCCGGGACAGGGGTCGAGCAGTACTTC. Encoded protein: CATRAGTGVEQYF. This chain joins TRBV24-1 and TRBJ2-7; 10 bases are shared with TRBD1. V lost 7 bases, J lost 6 bases, and 5 bases stayed unmatched. The length of the CDR3 is 13 residues. CDR1 and CDR2 (germline): KGHDR, SFDVKD.

The chain has TRBV13 and TRBJ1-2; no reliable D call. The CDR3 spans 13 residues. Germline V gives CDR1 PRHDT, CDR2 FYEKMQ (reference sequence). The V end lost 7 bases, the J end lost 8 bases, and 17 bases lay between the germline ends. This chain's CDR3 is CASTLGRADGYTF. In DNA, the CDR3 is TGTGCCAGCACCCTAGGGCGGGCGGACGGCTACACCTTC.

The chain employs TRBV5-1 and TRBJ2-7; tentative D call: TRBD1 (5 bases). The germline V gene has CDR1 SGHRS and CDR2 YFSETQ. V was clipped by 1 base and J by 2 bases, with 13 bases between them. CDR3 length equals 15 residues. CDR3 DNA sequence: TGCGCCAGCAGCTTGATCGACAGTCACACCTACGAGCAGTACTTC. The encoded protein is CASSLIDSHTYEQYF.

The rearrangement links TRBV5-1 to TRBJ1-5; weak D call: TRBD1 (5 bases). Germline loops: CDR1 SGHRS, CDR2 YFSETQ. The V end lost 4 bases, the J end lost 1 base, and 21 bases lay between the germline ends. The CDR3 totals 18 residues. The CDR3 sequence: CASSRRRTGGKSNQPQHF. The CDR3 DNA is TGCGCCAGCAGCCGGCGCCGGACGGGGGGGAAGAGCAATCAGCCCCAGCATTTT.

This rearrangement joins TRBV15 to TRBJ1-1; D is unclear. Deletions cut 4 bases from V and 5 bases from J, with 17 bases between. Germline V gives CDR1 LNHNV, CDR2 YYDKDF (reference sequence). This CDR3 is 15 amino acids long. The CDR3 loop is CATSTSRQGWTEAFF. DNA for the CDR3: TGTGCCACCAGCACCTCCCGACAAGGGTGGACTGAAGCTTTCTTT.

The V call is TRBV6-5, the J call TRBJ1-3, with D maybe TRBD1 (5 bases). Trimming took 7 bases from V and 3 from J, leaving 13 bases between them. Germline CDR1 is MNHEY and CDR2 is SVGAGI. The CDR3 length is 14 residues. This CDR3 is CASKGPGFGNTIYF. CDR3 bases: TGTGCCAGCAAGGGGCCAGGGTTTGGAAACACCATATATTTT.

J is TRBJ1-5 and V is TRBV19, with D perhaps matching TRBD1 (5 bases). The length of the CDR3 is 15 residues. V dropped 5 bases and J dropped 7 bases, with 18 bases sitting between them. Germline V CDR1 and CDR2: LNHDA, SQIVND (reference sequence). CDR3: CASSLDVWGEQPQHF. In DNA form, the CDR3 reads TGTGCCAGTAGTCTGGACGTCTGGGGGGAACAGCCCCAGCATTTT.

Comments on this clone: The sample contains more than one DNA sequence encoding this CDR3. J is TRBJ2-7 and V is TRBV29-1; D is perhaps TRBD2 (5 bases). Germline V gene lookup returns CDR1 SQVTM and CDR2 ANQGSEA. This CDR3 contains 12 residues. V was shortened by 4 bases and J by 0 bases, with 7 bases between the two germline ends. The CDR3 region is CSVVGNSYEQYF. CDR3 nucleotide sequence: TGCAGCGTTGTCGGGAACTCCTACGAGCAGTACTTC.